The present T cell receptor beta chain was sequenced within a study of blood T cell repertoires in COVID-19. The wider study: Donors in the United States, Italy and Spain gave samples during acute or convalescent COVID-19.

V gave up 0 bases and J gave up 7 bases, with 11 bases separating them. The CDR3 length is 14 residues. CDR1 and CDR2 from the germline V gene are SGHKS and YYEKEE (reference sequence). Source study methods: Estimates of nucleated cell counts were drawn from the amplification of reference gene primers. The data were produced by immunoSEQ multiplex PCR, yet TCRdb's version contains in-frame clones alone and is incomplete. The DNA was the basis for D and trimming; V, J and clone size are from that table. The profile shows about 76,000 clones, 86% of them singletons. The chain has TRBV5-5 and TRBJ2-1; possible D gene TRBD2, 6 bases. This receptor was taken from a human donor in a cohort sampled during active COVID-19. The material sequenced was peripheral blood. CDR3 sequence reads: CASSLGGGMNEQFF. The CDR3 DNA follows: TGTGCCAGCAGCTTGGGAGGAGGGATGAATGAGCAGTTCTTC.